The next 18 T cell receptor beta chains were all read from a single sample in a study of T cells after somatic rescue of genetic block. Produced via immunoSEQ multiplex PCR; TCRdb's table is partial and in-frame only. The sample consists of about 52,000 clones, around 96% of them appearing once. Sequenced sample: peripheral blood mononuclear cells (PBMCs). Every receptor here comes from a child less than two years old.

V and J are TRBV6-5 and TRBJ1-1; tentative D call: TRBD1 (5 bases). V dropped 2 bases and J dropped 7 bases, with 17 bases sitting between them. The CDR3 consists of 15 residues. Germline CDR1 MNHEY, CDR2 SVGAGI. DNA of the CDR3: TGTGCCAGCAGTTACGGGTGGGGGAGAGAGGGTGAAGCTTTCTTT. This encodes CASSYGWGREGEAFF.

The V gene is TRBV29-1, the J gene TRBJ2-7; TRBD1 aligns across 8 bases. This CDR3 contains 13 residues. J lost 2 bases, V lost 6 bases, and 6 bases had no gene match. Germline-derived CDR1 and CDR2 are SQVTM and ANQGSEA. The CDR3: CSVKDREPYEQYF. The CDR3 region has the DNA TGCAGCGTAAAGGACAGGGAGCCCTACGAGCAGTACTTC.

V is TRBV20-1 and J is TRBJ2-3; D is uncertain. The CDR3 has 11 amino acids. CDR1 DFQATT and CDR2 SNEGSKA come from the germline V gene (reference sequence). The ends were cut back, 6 bases at V and 4 bases at J, with 8 bases in the middle. The CDR3 bases are TGCAGTGCCCTTGCATCAGATACGCAGTATTTT. Translating it yields CSALASDTQYF.

The genes are TRBV9 and TRBJ2-3; the D call may be TRBD1 or TRBD2 (6 bases each). The germline V gene has CDR1 SGDLS and CDR2 YYNGEE. This CDR3 has 17 residues. V shed 4 bases and J shed 2 bases, with 20 bases lying between them. The CDR3 DNA reads as TGTGCCAGCAGCCCAAGATGGGGGCGGGACCCCACAGATACGCAGTATTTT. It specifies CASSPRWGRDPTDTQYF. Supplemented by reference TRBV9 and TRBJ2-3, the full variable domain reads DSGVTQTPKHLITATGQRVTLRCSPRSGDLSVYWYQQSLDQGLQFLIQYYNGEERAKGNILERFSAQQFPDLHSELNLSSLELGDSALYFCASSPRWGRDPTDTQYFGPGTRLTVL.

This clone came up once. The V gene is TRBV30, the J gene TRBJ2-7, with D possibly being TRBD2 (5 bases). V was trimmed by 1 base and J by 2 bases, leaving 12 bases between them. The length of the CDR3 is 14 residues. Germline V gives CDR1 GTSNPN, CDR2 SVGIG (reference sequence). The CDR3 nucleotides read TGTGCCTGGAGTGAGTGGGAGACGGCCTACGAGCAGTACTTC. This gives the protein CAWSEWETAYEQYF.

The chain recombines TRBV13 with TRBJ2-3; D not certain. V lost 0 bases to trimming and J lost 7 bases, with 8 bases between them. Per the germline V gene, CDR1 is PRHDT and CDR2 is FYEKMQ (reference sequence). This CDR3 has 13 amino acids. This CDR3 reads CASSLGLSYTQYF. The CDR3 DNA is TGTGCCAGCAGCTTAGGCCTATCCTATACGCAGTATTTT.

In its sample, this clone was seen once. The CDR3 sequence: CASSLGGTGGYYGYTF. DNA of the CDR3: TGTGCCAGCAGCTTAGGGGGGACAGGGGGCTACTATGGCTACACCTTC. The chain recombines TRBV11-3 with TRBJ1-2; 12 bases map to TRBD1. This CDR3 spans 16 amino acids. CDR1 and CDR2 (germline): SGHNT, YENEEA. J was trimmed by 3 bases and V by 1 base; bases with no gene match: 3. Combining the CDR3 with reference TRBV11-3 and TRBJ1-2 gives the whole variable domain EAGVVQSPRYKIIEKKQPVAFWCNPISGHNTLYWYLQNLGQGPELLIRYENEEAVDDSQLPKDRFSAERLKGVDSTLKIQPAELGDSAVYLCASSLGGTGGYYGYTFGSGTRLTVV.

The rearrangement uses TRBV10-1 and TRBJ2-1; 9 nucleotides match TRBD2. With 4 bases clipped from V and 0 bases from J, the junction kept 13 bases outside the gene matches. Looked up from germline, CDR1 is WNHNN and CDR2 is SYGVQD (reference sequence). This CDR3 spans 19 amino acids. CDR3 coding DNA: TGCGCCAGCAGTGGTCTAGTAGCGGGGGAATTCTACTCCTACAATGAGCAGTTCTTC. Amino acid sequence: CASSGLVAGEFYSYNEQFF.

This chain uses TRBV6-6 with TRBJ2-7, with D hard to call. CDR3 length equals 14 residues. V dropped 6 bases and J dropped 1 base, with 13 bases sitting between them. CDR1 and CDR2 (germline): MNHNY, SVGAGI (reference sequence). The CDR3, as DNA: TGTGCCAGCAGCCCAATCCGGGTTTCCTACGAGCAGTACTTC. Protein sequence: CASSPIRVSYEQYF.

The rearrangement joins TRBV5-8 to TRBJ2-6; no definite D call. This CDR3 is 14 amino acids long. The germline V gene has CDR1 SGHTS and CDR2 YDEGEE. V was clipped by 0 bases and J by 1 base, with 2 bases between them. The DNA for the CDR3 is TGTGCCAGCAGCTTGGGGTCTGGGGCCAACGTCCTGACTTTC. Translation: CASSLGSGANVLTF. Looking up the rest from reference TRBV5-8 and TRBJ2-6 gives the full variable domain: EAGVTQSPTHLIKTRGQQATLRCSPISGHTSVYWYQQALGLGLQFLLWYDEGEERNRGNFPPRFSGRQFPNYSSELNVNALELEDSALYLCASSLGSGANVLTFGAGSRLTVL.

CDR3 DNA: TGTGCCAGCAGTTTATTCGAATACAATGAGCAGTTCTTC. Translation gives CASSLFEYNEQFF. The V call is TRBV27, the J call TRBJ2-1; D is uncertain. The CDR3 sequence is 13 residues long. With 1 base removed from V and 4 bases from J, the gap between germline ends came to 5 bases. CDR1 is MNHEY, CDR2 SMNVEV, per germline (reference sequence).

The chain links TRBV28 to TRBJ2-7; TRBD1 matches 7 bases. Trimming at V came to 3 bases and at J to 2 bases, leaving 4 bases not matched to a gene. The germline V gene has CDR1 MDHEN and CDR2 SYDVKM. CDR3 length equals 14 residues. The CDR3 region has the DNA TGTGCCAGCAGTTTGACAGGGCGTACCTACGAGCAGTACTTC. Translation: CASSLTGRTYEQYF. Combining the CDR3 with reference TRBV28 and TRBJ2-7 gives the whole variable domain DVKVTQSSRYLVKRTGEKVFLECVQDMDHENMFWYRQDPGLGLRLIYFSYDVKMKEKGDIPEGYSVSREKKERFSLILESASTNQTSMYLCASSLTGRTYEQYFGPGTRLTVT.

CDR3 region: CASSPSSSGSLETQYF. CDR3 DNA: TGTGCCAGCAGTCCCTCCTCTAGCGGGAGTTTGGAGACCCAGTACTTC. The chain is built from TRBV28 and TRBJ2-5; TRBD2 aligns across 10 bases. CDR3 length equals 16 residues. With V trimmed by 5 bases and J by 5 bases, 11 bases remained unmatched. Germline values: CDR1 MDHEN, CDR2 SYDVKM.

The chain has TRBV5-1 and TRBJ1-2, with 10 bases that match TRBD1. Germline-derived CDR1 and CDR2 are SGHRS and YFSETQ. Losses at the gene ends were 7 bases for V and 8 bases for J; bases not matched to a gene: 8. The CDR3 totals 13 residues. The CDR3 DNA sequence: TGCGCCAGCGGAGACAGGGGGCGGAGAGGCTACACCTTC. Protein sequence: CASGDRGRRGYTF.

CDR3 protein: CSASPGLRQETQYF. The CDR3 bases are TGCAGCGCTTCACCGGGACTACGTCAAGAGACCCAGTACTTC. This rearrangement joins TRBV29-1 to TRBJ2-5; 7 bases are shared with TRBD2. The length of the CDR3 is 14 residues. V shed 7 bases, J shed 2 bases, and the junction held 10 bases outside the gene matches. Per germline, CDR1 SQVTM and CDR2 ANQGSEA.

The chain joins TRBV10-2 to TRBJ1-3; 8 bases line up with TRBD1. Germline CDR1 and CDR2: WSHSY and SAAADI. The CDR3 spans 16 residues. V lost 5 bases and J lost 0; bases outside the gene matches: 6. DNA for the CDR3: TGCGCCAGCAGTAGACAGGGGCGAAGCTCTGGAAACACCATATATTTT. Amino acid sequence: CASSRQGRSSGNTIYF.

V and J are TRBV6-6 and TRBJ2-2; weak D call: TRBD1 (6 bases). The length of the CDR3 is 14 residues. Germline CDR1 and CDR2: MNHNY and SVGAGI (reference sequence). V dropped 0 bases and J dropped 4 bases, with 6 bases sitting between them. The CDR3 DNA follows: TGTGCCAGCAGTTACTCAGGGGGCACCGGGGAGCTGTTTTTT. Translated, it gives CASSYSGGTGELFF.

The chain couples TRBV6-5 to TRBJ2-4; TRBD1 agrees at 10 bases. CDR3 length: 15 residues. Germline assignment: CDR1 MNHEY and CDR2 SVGAGI. J lost 2 bases, V lost 5 bases, and 3 bases had no gene match. This chain's CDR3 is CASSGTGASKNIQYF. CDR3 DNA sequence: TGTGCCAGCAGTGGGACAGGGGCTTCCAAAAACATTCAGTACTTC.